A single sample is the source of the 8 T cell receptor beta chains below, sequenced in a study of blood T cell repertoires in COVID-19. Assay: immunoSEQ multiplex PCR; the TCRdb copy retains only in-frame clones and omits some. The repertoire includes roughly 200,000 clones, approximately 80% of them detected once, and roughly 12% sits in the top ten. Input material: peripheral blood. These TCRs come from a man between 50 and 59 years old who had recovered from COVID-19.

The chain joins TRBV7-9 to TRBJ2-1; TRBD2 aligns across 10 bases. The CDR3 is made up of 16 amino acids. Germline V gives CDR1 SEHNR, CDR2 FQNEAQ (reference sequence). With 1 base clipped from V and 9 bases from J, the junction kept 9 bases outside the gene matches. Here the CDR3 reads CASSLVASGREREQFF. In DNA, the CDR3 is TGTGCCAGCAGCTTAGTGGCTAGCGGGAGAGAACGTGAGCAGTTCTTC.

This clone was detected ten times or more. The chain recombines TRBV10-3 with TRBJ1-5, with 9 positions matching TRBD1. The ends lost 10 bases at V and 1 base at J; junction bases unmatched: 2. The CDR3 consists of 13 residues. Germline lookup yields CDR1 ENHRY and CDR2 SYGVKD. CDR3 bases: TGTGCCACAGGACAGGGGAGCAATCAGCCCCAGCATTTT. Protein: CATGQGSNQPQHF.

This clone has only a few counts. The chain couples TRBV14 to TRBJ2-1; TRBD2 might be the D (6 bases). This CDR3 has 13 residues. Trimming stripped 4 bases from V and 5 bases from J, with 9 bases between. Germline loops: CDR1 SGHDN, CDR2 FVKESK. In DNA form, the CDR3 reads TGTGCCAGCAGCCGGGACTCTAACAATGAGCAGTTCTTC. It is translated as CASSRDSNNEQFF.

This rearrangement joins TRBV4-1 to TRBJ2-7; TRBD2 agrees at 9 bases. J was trimmed by 5 bases and V by 3 bases; bases with no gene match: 8. CDR3 length equals 15 residues. The germline CDR1 and CDR2 sequences are MGHRA and YSYEKL. The CDR3 protein is CASSQYLAGINEQYF. CDR3 DNA: TGCGCCAGCAGCCAGTATCTAGCGGGAATTAACGAGCAGTACTTC.

This chain connects TRBV3-1 (or the pseudogene TRBV3-2) to TRBJ2-5; 7 bases line up with TRBD1. Germline loops: CDR1 LGHDT, CDR2 YNNKEL (reference sequence). Losses at the gene ends were 4 bases for V and 5 bases for J; bases not matched to a gene: 4. The CDR3 runs 13 residues. CDR3 nucleotide sequence: TGTGCCAGCAGCCGGGACAGTAGTGAGACCCAGTACTTC. It encodes CASSRDSSETQYF.

The chain carries TRBV28 and TRBJ1-3; a weak D match, TRBD1 (6 bases). Germline CDR1 and CDR2: MDHEN and SYDVKM. Trimming stripped 3 bases from V and 2 bases from J, with 14 bases between. This CDR3 has 16 amino acids. CDR3 nucleotides: TGTGCCAGCAGTTTGTACAGGGACCCGACTGGAAACACCATATATTTT. Protein: CASSLYRDPTGNTIYF.

The chain employs TRBV19 and TRBJ1-1; a possible D gene is TRBD1 (5 bases). Per germline, CDR1 LNHDA and CDR2 SQIVND (reference sequence). V gave up 5 bases and J gave up 5 bases, with 15 bases separating them. There are 14 residues in the CDR3. The CDR3 spells CASSPGTRRTEAFF. The CDR3 DNA sequence: TGTGCCAGTAGTCCGGGGACTAGACGTACTGAAGCTTTCTTT.

J is TRBJ2-5 and V is TRBV25-1; 7 nucleotides agree with TRBD2. V shed 5 bases and J 2 bases; nucleotides not matched to a gene: 5. Germline CDR1 reads MGHDK; CDR2 reads SYGVNS. There are 14 residues in the CDR3. The CDR3 coding sequence is TGTGCCAGCAGTTTGCAAGCGGGACAAGAGACCCAGTACTTC. It translates to CASSLQAGQETQYF. Filled out from reference TRBV25-1 and TRBJ2-5, the complete variable domain reads EADIYQTPRYLVIGTGKKITLECSQTMGHDKMYWYQQDPGMELHLIHYSYGVNSTEKGDLSSESTVSRIRTEHFPLTLESARPSHTSQYLCASSLQAGQETQYFGPGTRLLVL.